Detailed here is one TCR beta chain. Its antigen is unknown. One end of the junction does not line up with germline, which may come from a read error. This sample is part of a study of T-cell reconstitution after alpha-beta-depleted transplantation in children. A library of TCRbeta sequences, prepared with unique molecular identifiers, was generated. One entry per CDR3 protein results from TCRdb running MiXCR on the PCR reads. The sample lists fewer than 550,000 distinct CDR3 sequences; under 12% were seen once. CDR3 length equals 15 residues. Germline assignment: CDR1 MNHEY and CDR2 SMNVEV (reference sequence). Notes on the study in general: Newly generated T cells supplied most T-cell counts and diversity one year post-transplant. From surviving recipient T cells and thymic progenitors came the high day-60 TCRbeta diversity observed in some patients. The study reportedly traced alpha-beta T cells about two months after transplant to several hundred expanded graft clones.

The genes are TRBV27 and TRBJ2-7, with 8 bases lining up with TRBD2. The input for sequencing was PBMCs, taken before TCRalphabeta/CD19-depleted stem cell transplant. The sequence derives from a child younger than 10 with inherited bone marrow failure, due to receive a stem cell transplant. The CDR3 coding sequence is TGTGCCAGCAGTACACGGGGCGGGAGGACCTACGAGCAGAACTTC. Translation gives CASSTRGGRTYEQNF.